Listed below are T cell receptor beta chains from one sample, sequenced in a study of vaccination and CD4 T cells after COVID-19. TCRdb reprocessed the PCR reads with MiXCR, giving one entry per CDR3 protein. The sample shows 14,000 to 15,000 distinct CDR3 sequences, 48% of them seen only once. These receptors' targets are unknown. The material sequenced was CD4+ T cells from blood, cultured in vitro. The source of these receptors is a human donor who had recovered from COVID-19. The CDR3 runs from the conserved cysteine through the conserved F or W. Each record gives: V gene, J gene, D gene, CDR3 protein. A D gene is named only where the DNA matches it firmly.

>TRBV4-3|TRBJ1-2|-
CASSQVDGPYGYTF
>TRBV6-1|TRBJ1-4|TRBD1
CASGTTGAGGKLFF
>TRBV7-2|TRBJ1-3|-
CASSPNWGASGNTIYF
>TRBV6-2/TRBV6-3|TRBJ2-1|TRBD2
CASSSELAGGQFF
>TRBV20-1|TRBJ2-3|-
CSAERGLGTDTQYF
>TRBV28|TRBJ1-5|-
CASSLSAGNAEPQHF
>TRBV20-1|TRBJ2-7|-
CSASPPFQDEQYF
>TRBV15|TRBJ2-4|TRBD1
CATSRAGQGQNIQYF
>TRBV12-3/TRBV12-4|TRBJ2-2|-
CASMSTGELFF
>TRBV11-3|TRBJ1-2|-
CASSKTYNYGYTF
>TRBV12-5|TRBJ2-7|-
CASGLVRLGQLYEQYF
>TRBV20-1|TRBJ1-5|-
CSASQGPNQPQHF
>TRBV6-1|TRBJ2-7|-
CASSDGGAYEQYF
>TRBV12-3/TRBV12-4|TRBJ2-2|-
CASKRTTGELFF
>TRBV20-1|TRBJ1-2|TRBD1
CSANPPGQGARGYGYTF
>TRBV6-1|TRBJ1-5|TRBD1
CASRPGTGRKHF
>TRBV20-1|TRBJ1-1|TRBD1
CSAQGQGTEAFF
>TRBV7-8|TRBJ1-1|TRBD1
CASSLYRGTTEAFF
>TRBV7-8|TRBJ2-3|TRBD2
CASSSPLAGGRPDTQYF
>TRBV6-1|TRBJ1-4|TRBD1
CASATQTGPNEKLFF
>TRBV28|TRBJ2-2|-
CASSSLSDLTGELFF
>TRBV15|TRBJ2-7|-
CATSSYRGQYF
>TRBV6-1|TRBJ1-1|-
CASSPRGINTEAFF
>TRBV27|TRBJ2-5|TRBD1
CASSLDRVGAQYF
>TRBV27|TRBJ2-1|-
CATVGGVEQFF
>TRBV7-8|TRBJ2-2|-
CASSFRDKTGGELFF
>TRBV12-3/TRBV12-4|TRBJ2-2|-
CASWGPRGGELFF
>TRBV6-1|TRBJ1-2|-
CASQGQNYGYTF
>TRBV2|TRBJ1-2|-
CASSTGIGYTF
>TRBV7-6|TRBJ2-2|-
CASSWTTRGTGELFF
>TRBV6-5|TRBJ2-1|-
CASSFEGGSYNEQFF
>TRBV15|TRBJ2-7|TRBD1
CATSNPRATGRGYEQYF
>TRBV7-9|TRBJ2-1|TRBD2
CASRSGGGAARNEQFF
>TRBV30|TRBJ2-7|-
CAWSGNYEQYF
>TRBV20-1|TRBJ1-1|TRBD1
CSASMYGQGNTEAFF
>TRBV19|TRBJ1-4|-
CASSGLAGPFEKLFF
>TRBV12-3/TRBV12-4|TRBJ2-2|TRBD1
CASSLLGGIGELFF
>TRBV28|TRBJ1-2|-
CASSPPQGGINGYTF
>TRBV27|TRBJ2-7|TRBD1
CASRWGQGFYEQYF
>TRBV19|TRBJ1-6|-
CASSEIDNSPLHF
>TRBV19|TRBJ2-7|-
CASSMVGGAPEQYF
>TRBV11-3|TRBJ2-5|TRBD1
CASSLYGTAQETQYF
>TRBV11-2|TRBJ2-1|-
CASSLRILGVAYNEQFF
>TRBV11-2|TRBJ2-5|-
CASSLGAGRRGETQYF
>TRBV6-2/TRBV6-3|TRBJ1-5|-
CASSYSSNQPQHF
>TRBV6-1|TRBJ1-2|-
CASTGTWDYGYTF
>TRBV30|TRBJ2-2|-
CAWGGLAGELFF
>TRBV24-1|TRBJ2-1|-
CATSEIGGSRMYEQFF
>TRBV27|TRBJ1-1|TRBD1
CASSTDRGRGTEAFF
>TRBV6-1|TRBJ2-1|-
CASTYGNEQFF
>TRBV7-9|TRBJ2-7|-
CASSLVEGYEQYF
>TRBV5-1|TRBJ1-1|-
CASKGRGGSNTEAFF
>TRBV27|TRBJ2-4|TRBD1
CASSLETGTIQYF
>TRBV2|TRBJ2-6|-
CASKSDREGANVLTF
>TRBV11-3|TRBJ2-5|TRBD2
CASSLESGGASRRETQYF
>TRBV7-8|TRBJ2-7|-
CASSLRDYEQYF
>TRBV20-1|TRBJ1-2|TRBD1
CSAKLGTGDPNYGYTF
>TRBV29-1|TRBJ2-4|TRBD1
CSAGTARGQYF
>TRBV14|TRBJ1-6|-
CASSLTEGSPLHF
>TRBV19|TRBJ2-1|TRBD2
CASSIDLDGPRLAGGLGSYNEQFF